Listed here is a single TCR beta chain. The antigen is undetermined. Profiling relied on immunoSEQ multiplex PCR, and the TCRdb table lists in-frame clones only, not all of them. Here the sample spans 85,000 to 95,000 clones, 85% to 90% being singletons. CDR1 and CDR2 from the germline V gene are SGHRS and YFSETQ. This CDR3 comprises 15 residues. The J segment lost 0 bases and the V segment lost 2 bases, leaving 2 bases of the junction unmatched. The data derive from a study of identifying expanded T cells in peripheral blood. No infections or other immune events were documented during collection. Study findings and constraints: Technical replicates showed around 1.2 changed clones; two weeks roughly 18; four weeks 19. Across healthy donors, higher total template counts meant significantly greater approximately two-week count variance.

The rearrangement uses TRBV5-1 and TRBJ2-1; 7 bases agree with TRBD2. This receptor was obtained from a person between 18 and 75 years old in good health. The source material was blood. DNA for the CDR3: TGCGCCAGCAGCTTAGGCGGGAGCTCCTACAATGAGCAGTTCTTC. Translation gives CASSLGGSSYNEQFF.